The source of this T cell receptor beta chain is a study of Graves' ophthalmopathy and Graves' hyperthyroidism. Study in general: Peripheral blood was collected at initial diagnosis, before any treatment.

The study's findings and limits: For separating ophthalmopathy from stable hyperthyroidism, a 13-signature model gave almost 90% sensitivity and 65% to 82% specificity. This model predicted ophthalmopathy progression (sensitivity 65% to 71%, specificity about 72%).

Amplification targeted the TCR beta CDR3 regions, with RNA transcripts as the source material. Following a first-round RT-PCR that used HTBI primers, a second-round multiplex PCR was carried out. TCRdb recomputed calls from the multiplex PCR reads with MiXCR, one row per CDR3 protein. The data contain 350,000 or so distinct CDR3 sequences, 17% of them singletons. This clonotype was found many times. Its target is unknown. The sequenced sample consisted of peripheral blood. The TCR comes from an adult man with Graves' ophthalmopathy.

Written as DNA, the CDR3 is TGTGCCAGCAGACCCGGGACTAGCTTGACCGGGGAGCTGTTTTTT. Its translation is CASRPGTSLTGELFF. The chain joins TRBV7-2 to TRBJ2-2; 9 bases match TRBD2. The CDR3 is 15 residues long. Per germline, CDR1 SGHTA and CDR2 FQGNSA. V was pared by 6 bases and J by 5 bases, with 7 bases of the junction left unmatched. Drawing the rest from reference TRBV7-2 and TRBJ2-2, the complete variable domain is GAGVSQSPSNKVTEKGKDVELRCDPISGHTALYWYRQSLGQGLEFLIYFQGNSAPDKSGLPSDRFSAERTGGSVSTLTIQRTQQEDSAVYLCASRPGTSLTGELFFGEGSRLTVL.